This T cell receptor (beta chain) was identified during a study of blood T cell repertoires in COVID-19. At the level of the study: Some COVID-19 samples were acute and others convalescent; all came from the United States, Italy and Spain. The cDNA or gDNA used as material had been derived from T cells, B-cell-depleted T cells, or PBMCs.

The CDR3 runs 15 residues. The V gene's germline CDR1 is MNHNS and CDR2 SASEGT. Trimming took 0 bases from V and 4 from J, leaving 12 bases between them. Authors' analysis steps: Scientists estimated how many nucleated cells there were by amplifying reference gene primers. TCRdb keeps only in-frame clones here, not all; method: immunoSEQ multiplex PCR. D and trimming come from the DNA, and the V and J calls and clone size come from that table. The sample contains approximately 230,000 clones, roughly four fifths of which appear only once. Specimen: peripheral blood. This TCR derives from a man older than 75 with acute or convalescent COVID-19. The V and J genes are TRBV6-1 and TRBJ1-2, with a possible D match to TRBD1 (5 bases). The CDR3 DNA sequence: TGTGCCAGCAGTGAAGCGGGCCCCGGGGGCTATGGCTACACCTTC. Its translation: CASSEAGPGGYGYTF.